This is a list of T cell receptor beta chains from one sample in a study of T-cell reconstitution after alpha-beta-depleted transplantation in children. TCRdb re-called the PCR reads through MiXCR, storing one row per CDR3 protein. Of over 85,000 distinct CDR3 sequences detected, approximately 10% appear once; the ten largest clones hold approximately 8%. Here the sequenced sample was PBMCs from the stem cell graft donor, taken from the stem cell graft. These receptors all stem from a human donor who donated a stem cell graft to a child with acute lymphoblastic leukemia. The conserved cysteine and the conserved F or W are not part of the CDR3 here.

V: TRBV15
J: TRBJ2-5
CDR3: ATSSAAFGETQY

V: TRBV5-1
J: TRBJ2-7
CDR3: ASSLGVTEQY

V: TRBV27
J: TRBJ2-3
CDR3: ASSSPSQVFDTQY

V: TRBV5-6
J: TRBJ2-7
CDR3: ASKRQGSYEQY

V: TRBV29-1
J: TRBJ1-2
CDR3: SVSRQGLNYGYT

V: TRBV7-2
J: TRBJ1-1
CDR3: ASSLGGQAF

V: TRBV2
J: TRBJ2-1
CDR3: ASSRSGLAGDEQF

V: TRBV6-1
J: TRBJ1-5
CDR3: ASSKDGRGQPQH

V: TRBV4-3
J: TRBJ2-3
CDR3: ASSQERAGGPRTDTQY

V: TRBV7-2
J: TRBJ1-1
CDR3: ASSTRTGESGTEAF

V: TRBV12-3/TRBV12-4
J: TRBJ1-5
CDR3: ASSRQGGGNQPQH

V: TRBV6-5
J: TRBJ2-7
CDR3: ASSSPGQGSYEQY

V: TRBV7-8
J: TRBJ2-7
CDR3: ASSFGGRQISYEQY

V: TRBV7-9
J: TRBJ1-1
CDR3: ASSPQGGENTEAF

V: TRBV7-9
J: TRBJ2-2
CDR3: ASSSPGQGAGELF

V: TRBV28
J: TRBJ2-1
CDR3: ASSPSWNEQF

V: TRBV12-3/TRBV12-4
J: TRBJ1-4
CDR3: ASNPGMGQPNEKLF

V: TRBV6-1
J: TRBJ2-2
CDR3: ASSPTDTNTGELF

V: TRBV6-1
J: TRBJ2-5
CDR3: ASSGSGTGGGETQY

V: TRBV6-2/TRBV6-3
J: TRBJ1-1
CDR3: ASSGGETGFTEAF

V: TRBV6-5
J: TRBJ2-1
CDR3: ASSPRLAASINEQF

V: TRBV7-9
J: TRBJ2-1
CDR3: ASSLGWGQF

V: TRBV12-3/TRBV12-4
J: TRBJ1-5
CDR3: ASRDRGLGQPQH

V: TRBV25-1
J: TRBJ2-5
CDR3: ASSGGPGNAQY

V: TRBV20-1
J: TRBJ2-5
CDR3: SARDPTTSGKAQY

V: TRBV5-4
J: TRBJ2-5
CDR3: ASTSATQETQY